This T cell receptor beta chain came from a study of beta chain features in type 1 diabetes. This CDR3 has 13 amino acids. CDR1 and CDR2 (germline): ENHRY, SYGVKD. V lost 4 bases to trimming and J lost 1 base, with 7 bases between them. Whole-study results and caveats: VDJ junctions sequenced from type 1 diabetes patients showed fewer insertions and more deletions. Sequencing used cDNA, and cells with high TCR expression could therefore be over-represented. Within the patient group, naive, central memory and Treg TCRB repertoires appeared more similar to each other than within healthy donors.

This clone was counted between two and nine times. The target antigen is unknown. The sequenced template was cDNA made from the entire isolated RNA. Measured with immunoSEQ multiplex PCR; TCRdb has only the in-frame clones, and not every one. The sample has just over 600,000 clones; about 14% are singletons. Sequencing used naive CD4+ T cells from blood. This chain uses TRBV10-3 with TRBJ1-1, with a weak D call TRBD1 (6 bases). The sequence was obtained from a man younger than 30 in good health. The CDR3 nucleotides read TGTGCCATCAGTGCGACAGGGAACACTGAAGCTTTCTTT. Translation: CAISATGNTEAFF.